Below, 32 T cell receptor beta chains from the same sample are listed, as sequenced in a study of OX40 agonist ivuxolimab in advanced cancers. Assay: immunoSEQ multiplex PCR; the TCRdb copy retains only in-frame clones and omits some. Among 60,000 to 85,000 clones listed, 60% to 80% were seen once. Material: CD4+ or CD8+ T cells sorted from blood, obtained in a trial of the OX40 agonist ivuxolimab. The origin of the receptors is an adult with an advanced solid tumor such as melanoma, head and neck, liver or kidney cancer.

The chain is built from TRBV7-9 and TRBJ2-7; D may correspond to TRBD1 or TRBD2 (6 bases each). This CDR3 contains 17 residues. The V end lost 4 bases, the J end lost 7 bases, and 26 bases lay between the germline ends. Germline assignment: CDR1 SEHNR and CDR2 FQNEAQ (reference sequence). The CDR3 bases are TGTGCCAGCAGCTCTTTACTTCACGGGGGCAGTTTTATTGAGCAGTACTTC. Its protein is CASSSLLHGGSFIEQYF.

J is TRBJ2-7 and V is TRBV6-5, with 10 positions matching TRBD1. The CDR3 has 16 amino acids. J gave up 3 bases and V 0 bases, and 5 bases lay outside the gene matches. Germline-derived CDR1 and CDR2 are MNHEY and SVGAGI. CDR3 in amino acids: CASSYSPTGGFYEQYF. The CDR3 DNA is TGTGCCAGCAGTTACTCCCCGACAGGGGGCTTCTACGAGCAGTACTTC.

The V and J genes are TRBV5-1 and TRBJ2-7, with 7 bases lining up with TRBD1. V trimming: 4 bases; J trimming: 0 bases; junction bases outside the gene matches: 10. The CDR3 length is 16 residues. Germline V gives CDR1 SGHRS, CDR2 YFSETQ. The CDR3 is CASSLWTGDSSYEQYF. In DNA, the CDR3 is TGCGCCAGCAGCCTCTGGACAGGCGATTCCTCCTACGAGCAGTACTTC.

The rearrangement uses TRBV19 and TRBJ1-5; the match to TRBD1 covers 7 bases. Trimming cost V 3 bases and J 0 bases; bases outside gene matches: 2. The CDR3 contains 15 residues. In germline, CDR1 is LNHDA, CDR2 SQIVND (reference sequence). The CDR3 nucleotides read TGTGCCAGTAGTATGGGACAGTCTAGCAATCAGCCCCAGCATTTT. This gives the protein CASSMGQSSNQPQHF.

Regarding this clone: The sample contains more than one DNA sequence encoding this CDR3. The chain combines TRBV2 with TRBJ2-7; D ambiguous. Per germline, CDR1 SNHLY and CDR2 FYNNEI. With 7 bases removed from V and 0 bases from J, the gap between germline ends came to 13 bases. There are 14 residues in the CDR3. The CDR3 region has the DNA TGTGCCAGCATAAGGACGGAGAGCTCCTACGAGCAGTACTTC. Protein: CASIRTESSYEQYF.

This chain joins TRBV19 and TRBJ1-3, with a weak D call TRBD1 (5 bases). CDR3 size: 16 residues. The germline V and J ends were trimmed by 6 bases and 0 bases, with 15 bases remaining between them. CDR1 is LNHDA, CDR2 SQIVND, per germline (reference sequence). DNA of the CDR3: TGTGCCAGTAGCGTGATACACAGGAGCTCTGGAAACACCATATATTTT. Translated: CASSVIHRSSGNTIYF.

V gene TRBV29-1 combines with J gene TRBJ2-7; D gene ambiguous. CDR1 is SQVTM and CDR2 is ANQGSEA in the germline V gene. V was pared by 1 base and J by 2 bases, with 3 bases between. The CDR3 length is 11 residues. The CDR3 reads CSVEGAYEQYF. As DNA, the CDR3 is TGCAGCGTTGAAGGTGCCTACGAGCAGTACTTC.

The chain's CDR3 is CASSQTREGGELFF. The CDR3 DNA is TGTGCCAGCAGTCAGACCAGGGAAGGCGGGGAGCTGTTTTTT. This rearrangement joins TRBV2 to TRBJ2-2, with a possible D match to TRBD1 (5 bases). Deletions cut 5 bases from V and 7 bases from J, with 14 bases between. The CDR3 loop spans 14 amino acids. Germline values: CDR1 SNHLY, CDR2 FYNNEI.

The chain couples TRBV21-1 to TRBJ1-4; the D call TRBD1 from the table was never checked on the DNA. TRBV21-1 is classified as a pseudogene. The CDR3 consists of 15 residues. The CDR3 DNA reads TGTGCCAGCAGCGCAGCAGGGGGGTTTTGGGAAAAACTGTTTTTT. Encoded protein: CASSAAGGFWEKLFF.

This clone has a handful of counts. This sequence joins TRBV4-1 and TRBJ2-7; possibly TRBD1 for D (5 bases). This CDR3 is 13 amino acids long. Germline V gives CDR1 MGHRA, CDR2 YSYEKL. Trimming took 4 bases from V and 2 from J, leaving 9 bases between them. CDR3 residues: CASSPTGAYEQYF. The CDR3 bases are TGCGCCAGCAGCCCAACAGGAGCCTACGAGCAGTACTTC.

Notes on this clone: The junction does not match germline at one end; this may be a read error. The chain is built from TRBV10-3 and TRBJ1-2; the D gene is possibly TRBD1 (5 bases). There are 12 residues in the CDR3. Germline V lookup: CDR1 ENHRY, CDR2 SYGVKD. The CDR3 DNA reads as TGTGCCATCAGTGAGGGGGACTACGGCTACACCTTC. Protein: CAISEGDYGYTF.

This clone was recorded once. V is TRBV7-6 and J is TRBJ2-7, with 7 bases matching TRBD2. Germline V CDR1 and CDR2: SGHVS, FNYEAQ. The CDR3 runs to 15 residues. The V and J ends lost 5 bases and 2 bases, in that order; junction bases with no gene match: 9. The DNA for the CDR3 is TGTGCCAGCAGCACAGCAGCGGGATCCACCTACGAGCAGTACTTC. Translated: CASSTAAGSTYEQYF.

This chain links TRBV19 with TRBJ2-1; TRBD2 aligns across 14 bases. V shed 7 bases, J shed 4 bases, and the junction held 21 bases outside the gene matches. The CDR3 is made up of 21 amino acids. Germline CDR1 LNHDA, CDR2 SQIVND (reference sequence). The CDR3 sequence is CASTPGGLWGLAGAKYNEQFF. The CDR3 region has the DNA TGTGCCAGTACTCCCGGTGGACTATGGGGACTAGCGGGGGCCAAATACAATGAGCAGTTCTTC.

This clone was detected only a few times. The chain links TRBV18 to TRBJ1-2; 9 nucleotides match TRBD1. The CDR3 has 13 amino acids. Per germline, CDR1 KGHSH and CDR2 LQKENI. V dropped 3 bases and J dropped 8; count of bases not matched to a gene: 4. CDR3 DNA: TGTGCCAGCTCACCCGGACAGGGGATCGGCTACACCTTC. Translation: CASSPGQGIGYTF. The full variable domain, its missing parts supplied by reference TRBV18 and TRBJ1-2, is NAGVMQNPRHLVRRRGQEARLRCSPMKGHSHVYWYRQLPEEGLKFMVYLQKENIIDESGMPKERFSAEFPKEGPSILRIQQVVRGDSAAYFCASSPGQGIGYTFGSGTRLTVV.

This clone came up a few times. The chain recombines TRBV15 with TRBJ2-3; no clear D gene. The V end lost 0 bases, the J end lost 7 bases, and 8 bases lay between the germline ends. The CDR3 has 13 amino acids. Germline loops: CDR1 LNHNV, CDR2 YYDKDF (reference sequence). In DNA form, the CDR3 reads TGTGCCACCAGCAGAGATTTGGAGTATACGCAGTATTTT. This encodes CATSRDLEYTQYF.

At least ten counts were recorded for this clone. The CDR3 region is CASKDREENEQYF. CDR3 coding DNA: TGCGCCAGCAAAGACCGAGAGGAGAACGAGCAGTACTTC. The rearrangement links TRBV5-1 to TRBJ2-7; D remains ambiguous. Germline V gene sequence: CDR1 SGHRS, CDR2 YFSETQ. The CDR3 runs 13 residues. The V end lost 6 bases, the J end lost 5 bases, and 15 bases lay between the germline ends.

The chain carries TRBV7-6 and TRBJ2-7; 8 bases agree with TRBD2. The CDR3 sequence is 13 residues long. Per the germline V gene, CDR1 is SGHVS and CDR2 is FNYEAQ. V shed 3 bases and J 4 bases; nucleotides not matched to a gene: 2. CDR3 region: CASSFRGGYEQYF. The CDR3 coding sequence is TGTGCCAGCAGCTTCCGGGGGGGGTACGAGCAGTACTTC.

V and J are TRBV21-1 and TRBJ1-1. TRBV21-1 is a pseudogene locus. This CDR3 comprises 10 residues. CDR3 coding DNA: TGTGCCAGCAGCAAAGCTGAAGCTTTCTTT. This encodes CASSKAEAFF.

This chain connects TRBV19 to TRBJ1-5, with D tentatively TRBD1 (6 bases). V lost 3 bases, J lost 3 bases, and 12 bases lay in between. CDR3 size: 15 residues. Germline V CDR1 and CDR2: LNHDA, SQIVND (reference sequence). In nucleotides, the CDR3 is TGTGCCAGTAGTATTCGCAGGGGCAACAATCAGCCCCAGCATTTT. It yields the protein CASSIRRGNNQPQHF.

This chain links TRBV29-1 with TRBJ2-3; D may correspond to TRBD1 or TRBD2 (6 bases each). CDR1 and CDR2 from the germline V gene are SQVTM and ANQGSEA. This CDR3 comprises 14 residues. The V and J ends lost 3 bases and 4 bases respectively, with 14 bases between them. The chain's CDR3 is CSVDEGGPADTQYF. Written as DNA, the CDR3 is TGCAGCGTTGACGAAGGGGGGCCAGCAGATACGCAGTATTTT.

The chain links TRBV9 to TRBJ2-2; unclear D gene. The germline V gene encodes CDR1 SGDLS and CDR2 YYNGEE. Trimming took off 0 bases at V and 4 bases at J, with 10 bases between the two ends. The CDR3 is 15 residues long. The CDR3 here is CASSVGDQPTGELFF. As DNA, the CDR3 is TGTGCCAGCAGCGTAGGGGATCAACCCACCGGGGAGCTGTTTTTT.

This sequence joins TRBV19 and TRBJ2-2, with 8 bases fitting TRBD1. The CDR3 loop spans 14 amino acids. Germline CDR1 is LNHDA and CDR2 is SQIVND (reference sequence). With 6 bases clipped from V and 1 base from J, the junction kept 1 base outside the gene matches. CDR3 nucleotide sequence: TGTGCCAGTAGAGGACAGGGGAACACCGGGGAGCTGTTTTTT. Translated: CASRGQGNTGELFF.

V and J are TRBV9 and TRBJ2-1; the D gene could be TRBD1 or TRBD2 (5 bases each). CDR3 length: 15 amino acids. Germline V gene lookup returns CDR1 SGDLS and CDR2 YYNGEE. V lost 1 base and J 5 bases, leaving 13 bases between the germline ends. CDR3 sequence reads: CASSVTGTENNEQFF. CDR3 sequence (DNA): TGTGCCAGCAGCGTAACCGGGACGGAGAACAATGAGCAGTTCTTC.

This clone was observed a few times. This sequence joins TRBV9 and TRBJ1-1; a weak D match, TRBD1 (5 bases). Per the germline V gene, CDR1 is SGDLS and CDR2 is YYNGEE. V was shortened by 2 bases and J by 1 base, with 9 bases between the two germline ends. This CDR3 spans 14 amino acids. The CDR3: CASSVQQENTEAFF. The CDR3 DNA follows: TGTGCCAGCAGCGTCCAACAGGAGAACACTGAAGCTTTCTTT. Using reference TRBV9 and TRBJ1-1 for the parts outside the CDR3, the full variable domain is DSGVTQTPKHLITATGQRVTLRCSPRSGDLSVYWYQQSLDQGLQFLIQYYNGEERAKGNILERFSAQQFPDLHSELNLSSLELGDSALYFCASSVQQENTEAFFGQGTRLTVV.

This clone showed up just a few times. The chain carries TRBV10-1 and TRBJ2-7, with D possibly TRBD2 on 6 matching bases. CDR1 and CDR2 from the germline V gene are WNHNN and SYGVQD (reference sequence). CDR3 length equals 21 residues. The ends were cut back, 1 base at V and 11 bases at J, with 39 bases in the middle. Here the CDR3 reads CASSELPREPRTSWIRSTEYF. The CDR3 region has the DNA TGCGCCAGCAGTGAGTTACCTCGGGAGCCTCGGACCTCCTGGATTAGGTCGACGGAGTACTTC.

This chain joins TRBV7-3 and TRBJ2-1; no firm D call. There are 15 residues in the CDR3. V shed 2 bases and J shed 0 bases, with 8 bases lying between them. Germline values: CDR1 SGHTA, CDR2 FQGTGA. CDR3 loop: CASSLAASSYNEQFF. The CDR3 DNA reads TGTGCCAGCAGCTTAGCGGCAAGCTCCTACAATGAGCAGTTCTTC.

The rearrangement links TRBV2 to TRBJ1-1; D is ambiguous. CDR1 and CDR2 (germline): SNHLY, FYNNEI. This CDR3 is 13 amino acids long. V lost 5 bases and J 1 base, leaving 8 bases between the germline ends. CDR3 in DNA: TGTGCCAGCAGTCGTGACAAGAACACTGAAGCTTTCTTT. It specifies CASSRDKNTEAFF.

This clone was seen only once. The CDR3 DNA reads as TGCAGCGTTGACCAAGGGGGCGGGCAGCCCCAGCATTTT. Amino acid sequence: CSVDQGGGQPQHF. The rearrangement joins TRBV29-1 to TRBJ1-5; 7 bases are shared with TRBD1. V was clipped by 3 bases and J by 7 bases; unmatched bases: 6. Germline values: CDR1 SQVTM, CDR2 ANQGSEA. CDR3 length: 13 amino acids.

This clone was observed once. J is TRBJ1-1 and V is TRBV5-1; the D gene is possibly TRBD1 (6 bases). The V and J ends lost 2 bases and 4 bases respectively, with 9 bases between them. Germline-derived CDR1 and CDR2 are SGHRS and YFSETQ. The CDR3 has 13 amino acids. Here the CDR3 reads CASSFQGTTEAFF. As DNA, the CDR3 is TGCGCCAGCAGCTTCCAGGGGACCACTGAAGCTTTCTTT.

The chain has TRBV6-1 and TRBJ2-5; 8 bases map to TRBD1. Losses at the gene ends were 1 base for V and 3 bases for J; bases not matched to a gene: 13. The V gene's germline CDR1 is MNHNS and CDR2 SASEGT. The CDR3 loop spans 18 amino acids. The chain's CDR3 is CASSEEIIGQGRKETQYF. The DNA for the CDR3 is TGTGCCAGCAGTGAAGAGATAATCGGACAGGGTAGAAAAGAGACCCAGTACTTC.

The CDR3 coding sequence is TGTGCCAGCAGTTTTCCGACGGTCATTTCTAACTATGGCTACACCTTC. This codes for CASSFPTVISNYGYTF. This chain joins TRBV28 and TRBJ1-2, with D uncertain. The CDR3 spans 16 residues. CDR1 MDHEN and CDR2 SYDVKM come from the germline V gene. Trimming took off 3 bases at V and 0 bases at J, with 14 bases between the two ends.

The rearrangement uses TRBV2 and TRBJ1-4, with a weak D call TRBD1 (6 bases). Germline lookup yields CDR1 SNHLY and CDR2 FYNNEI. Trimming pared 6 bases from V and 3 bases from J, leaving 11 bases between. The CDR3 consists of 14 residues. CDR3 protein: CASSQDRPNEKLFF. The CDR3 DNA reads TGTGCCAGCAGCCAGGACAGACCTAATGAAAAACTGTTTTTT.